A selection of T cell receptor beta chains follows, all from one sample in a study of CD8 T cells in ankylosing spondylitis. TCRdb fed the 5' RACE reads into MiXCR, producing one record per CDR3 protein. The sample has about 800,000 distinct CDR3 sequences; 12% are singletons. The sample was blood, either unsorted or a sorted T cell fraction (not recorded which). The receptors derive from a male donor with ankylosing spondylitis. The CDR3 runs from the conserved cysteine through the conserved F or W. The D gene is left open where the match is weak. Expanded clones are given a class, and other clones once, few, many or no size at all.

v_call: TRBV5-1
j_call: TRBJ2-1
cdr3_length: 15
clone_size: .
d_call: TRBD2
cdr3_aa: CASSSQREGRNEQFF
cdr3_nt: TGCGCCAGCAGCTCTCAGCGGGAGGGCCGAAATGAGCAGTTCTTC

v_call: TRBV4-3
j_call: TRBJ2-2
cdr3_length: 16
clone_size: .
d_call: TRBD2
cdr3_aa: CASSHSGGLSTGELFF
cdr3_nt: TGCGCCAGCAGCCACTCGGGGGGGCTCAGCACCGGGGAGCTGTTTTTT

v_call: TRBV15
j_call: TRBJ2-1
cdr3_length: 12
clone_size: .
d_call: .
cdr3_aa: CATSRGPELQFF
cdr3_nt: TGTGCCACCAGCAGAGGACCTGAGCTCCAGTTCTTC

v_call: TRBV30
j_call: TRBJ2-1
cdr3_length: 13
clone_size: few
d_call: .
cdr3_aa: CAWKRQAYNEQFF
cdr3_nt: TGTGCCTGGAAACGGCAGGCCTACAATGAGCAGTTCTTC

v_call: TRBV5-1
j_call: TRBJ2-7
cdr3_length: 14
clone_size: few
d_call: TRBD2
cdr3_aa: CASSLGLATYEQYF
cdr3_nt: TGCGCCAGCAGCTTGGGACTAGCGACCTACGAGCAGTACTTC

v_call: TRBV7-2
j_call: TRBJ2-7
cdr3_length: 16
clone_size: .
d_call: .
cdr3_aa: CASSLRGGPSSYEQYF
cdr3_nt: TGTGCCAGCAGCTTACGGGGCGGGCCAAGCTCCTACGAGCAGTACTTC

v_call: TRBV25-1
j_call: TRBJ1-1
cdr3_length: 11
clone_size: many
d_call: .
cdr3_aa: CASVIRDKAFF
cdr3_nt: TGTGCCAGCGTCATCCGGGACAAAGCTTTCTTT

v_call: TRBV20-1
j_call: TRBJ1-3
cdr3_length: 13
clone_size: .
d_call: .
cdr3_aa: CSARPGGGNTIYF
cdr3_nt: TGCAGTGCTAGGCCGGGCGGAGGAAACACCATATATTTT

v_call: TRBV25-1
j_call: TRBJ1-2
cdr3_length: 13
clone_size: .
d_call: TRBD1
cdr3_aa: CASRGGQWDGYTF
cdr3_nt: TGTGCCAGCAGGGGGGGACAGTGGGATGGCTACACCTTC

v_call: TRBV24-1
j_call: TRBJ2-3
cdr3_length: 16
clone_size: .
d_call: TRBD2
cdr3_aa: CATSDLPSGGTDTLYF
cdr3_nt: TGTGCCACCAGTGATTTACCTAGCGGGGGCACAGATACGCTGTATTTT

v_call: TRBV7-2
j_call: TRBJ1-1
cdr3_length: 14
clone_size: few
d_call: .
cdr3_aa: CASSIRLEGPEAFF
cdr3_nt: TGTGCCAGCAGCATACGACTGGAAGGGCCTGAAGCTTTCTTT

v_call: TRBV7-6
j_call: TRBJ2-3
cdr3_length: 12
clone_size: many
d_call: .
cdr3_aa: CASSSGGDTQYF
cdr3_nt: TGTGCCAGCAGCTCGGGTGGAGATACGCAGTATTTT

v_call: TRBV20-1
j_call: TRBJ2-5
cdr3_length: 15
clone_size: .
d_call: TRBD1
cdr3_aa: CSARDARQGGETQYF
cdr3_nt: TGCAGTGCTAGAGATGCCCGACAGGGTGGGGAGACCCAGTACTTC

v_call: TRBV4-1
j_call: TRBJ1-3
cdr3_length: 16
clone_size: .
d_call: .
cdr3_aa: CASSRREDHSGNTIYF
cdr3_nt: TGCGCCAGCAGCCGGCGAGAGGATCACTCTGGAAACACCATATATTTT

v_call: TRBV20-1
j_call: TRBJ2-5
cdr3_length: 12
clone_size: few
d_call: .
cdr3_aa: CSAKGGRETQYF
cdr3_nt: TGCAGTGCTAAAGGTGGACGGGAGACCCAGTACTTC

v_call: TRBV6-5
j_call: TRBJ2-2
cdr3_length: 14
clone_size: .
d_call: .
cdr3_aa: CASSSPGRRGELFF
cdr3_nt: TGTGCCAGCAGTTCCCCTGGCAGACGTGGGGAGCTGTTTTTT

v_call: TRBV6-1
j_call: TRBJ2-5
cdr3_length: 13
clone_size: few
d_call: .
cdr3_aa: CASRPLYQETQYF
cdr3_nt: TGTGCCAGCAGGCCATTGTACCAAGAGACCCAGTACTTC

v_call: TRBV5-1
j_call: TRBJ2-2
cdr3_length: 16
clone_size: .
d_call: .
cdr3_aa: CASSLVQFEPTGELFF
cdr3_nt: TGCGCCAGCAGCTTGGTGCAGTTTGAGCCCACCGGGGAGCTGTTTTTT

v_call: TRBV20-1
j_call: TRBJ1-6
cdr3_length: 15
clone_size: .
d_call: .
cdr3_aa: CSARGRGGFNSPLHF
cdr3_nt: TGCAGTGCTAGAGGAAGGGGGGGTTTCAATTCACCCCTCCACTTT

v_call: TRBV15
j_call: TRBJ2-5
cdr3_length: 13
clone_size: .
d_call: .
cdr3_aa: CATLGPDRETQYF
cdr3_nt: TGTGCCACCCTAGGACCGGACCGAGAGACCCAGTACTTC

v_call: TRBV20-1
j_call: TRBJ2-2
cdr3_length: 16
clone_size: few
d_call: .
cdr3_aa: CSASEELVGGPGELFF
cdr3_nt: TGCAGTGCTAGCGAGGAACTAGTGGGGGGACCCGGGGAGCTGTTTTTT